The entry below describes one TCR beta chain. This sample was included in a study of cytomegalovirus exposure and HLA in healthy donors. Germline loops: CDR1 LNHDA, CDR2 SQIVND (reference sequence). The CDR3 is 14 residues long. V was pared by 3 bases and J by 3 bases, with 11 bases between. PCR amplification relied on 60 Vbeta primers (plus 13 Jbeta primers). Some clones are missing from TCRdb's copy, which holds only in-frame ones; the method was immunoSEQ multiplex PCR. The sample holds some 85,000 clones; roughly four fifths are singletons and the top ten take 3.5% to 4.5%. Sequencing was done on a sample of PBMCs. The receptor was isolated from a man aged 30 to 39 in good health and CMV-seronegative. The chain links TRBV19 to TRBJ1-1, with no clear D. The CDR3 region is CASSMSLADTEAFF. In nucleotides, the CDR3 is TGTGCCAGTAGTATGAGTTTGGCGGACACTGAAGCTTTCTTT. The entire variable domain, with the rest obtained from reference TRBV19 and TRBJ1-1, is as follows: DGGITQSPKYLFRKEGQNVTLSCEQNLNHDAMYWYRQDPGQGLRLIYYSQIVNDFQKGDIAEGYSVSREKKESFPLTVTSAQKNPTAFYLCASSMSLADTEAFFGQGTRLTVV.